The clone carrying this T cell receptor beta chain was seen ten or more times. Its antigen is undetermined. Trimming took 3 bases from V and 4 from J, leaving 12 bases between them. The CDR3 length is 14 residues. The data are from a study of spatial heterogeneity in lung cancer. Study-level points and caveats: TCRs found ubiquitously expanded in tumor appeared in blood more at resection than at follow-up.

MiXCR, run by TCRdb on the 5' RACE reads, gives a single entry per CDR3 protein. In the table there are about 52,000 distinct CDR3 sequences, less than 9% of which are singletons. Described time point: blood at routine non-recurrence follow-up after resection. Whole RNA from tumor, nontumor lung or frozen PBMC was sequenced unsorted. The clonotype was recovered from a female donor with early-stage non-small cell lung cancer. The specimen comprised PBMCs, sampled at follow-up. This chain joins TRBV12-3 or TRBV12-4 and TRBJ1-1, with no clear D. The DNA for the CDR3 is TGTGCCAGCAGTTTTGGAGGCCTGAGCACTGAAGCTTTCTTT. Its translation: CASSFGGLSTEAFF.